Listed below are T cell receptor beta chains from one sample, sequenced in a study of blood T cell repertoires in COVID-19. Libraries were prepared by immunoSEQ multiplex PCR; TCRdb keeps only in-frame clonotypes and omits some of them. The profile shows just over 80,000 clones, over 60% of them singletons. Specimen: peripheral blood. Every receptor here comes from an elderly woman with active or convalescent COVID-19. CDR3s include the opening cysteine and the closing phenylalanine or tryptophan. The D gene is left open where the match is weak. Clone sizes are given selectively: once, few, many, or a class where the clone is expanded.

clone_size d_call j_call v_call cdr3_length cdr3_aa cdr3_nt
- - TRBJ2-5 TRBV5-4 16 CASSLVMGLEQETQYF TGTGCCAGCAGCTTGGTAATGGGCCTCGAACAAGAGACCCAGTACTTC
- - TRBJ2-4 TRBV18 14 CASSPAGHQNIQYF TGTGCCAGCTCACCAGCAGGGCATCAAAACATTCAGTACTTC
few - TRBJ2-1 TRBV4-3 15 CASSPDRTYYNEQFF TGCGCCAGCAGCCCCGATCGTACCTACTACAATGAGCAGTTCTTC
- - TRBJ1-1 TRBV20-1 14 CSASNLWSRGEAFF TGCAGTGCTAGTAATCTCTGGTCTCGGGGTGAAGCTTTCTTT
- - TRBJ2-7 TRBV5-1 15 CASSLEPDSSYEQYF TGCGCCAGCAGCTTGGAGCCCGACAGCTCCTACGAGCAGTACTTC
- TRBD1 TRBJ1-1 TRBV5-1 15 CASSPEGTGDTEAFF TGCGCCAGCAGCCCGGAGGGGACAGGGGACACTGAAGCTTTCTTT
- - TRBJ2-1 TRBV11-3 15 CASSLGVSGGDEQFF TGTGCCAGCAGCTTAGGGGTGAGTGGTGGAGATGAGCAGTTCTTC
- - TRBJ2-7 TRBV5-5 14 CASSSTPFGSEQYF TGTGCCAGCAGCTCCACCCCCTTTGGTAGCGAGCAGTACTTC
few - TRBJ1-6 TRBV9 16 CASSVGEGESNSPLHF TGTGCCAGCAGCGTAGGGGAGGGAGAATCCAATTCACCCCTCCACTTT
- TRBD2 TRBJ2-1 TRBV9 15 CASSVGGTSGVGQFF TGTGCCAGCAGCGTAGGGGGAACTAGCGGGGTCGGGCAGTTCTTC
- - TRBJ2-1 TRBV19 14 CASLRGRGYNEQFF TGTGCCAGTCTTAGAGGGAGAGGATACAATGAGCAGTTCTTC
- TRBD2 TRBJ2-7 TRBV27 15 CASSALTSGVYEQYF TGTGCCAGCAGTGCCCTGACTAGCGGGGTATACGAGCAGTACTTC
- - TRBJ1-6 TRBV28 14 CASSLAGINSPLHF TGTGCCAGCAGTTTGGCAGGGATTAATTCACCCCTCCACTTT
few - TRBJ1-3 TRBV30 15 CAWEDSFFSGNTIYF TGTGCCTGGGAAGACAGTTTTTTCTCTGGAAACACCATATATTTT
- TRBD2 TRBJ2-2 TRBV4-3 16 CASSQDRGGPAGELFF TGCGCCAGCAGCCAAGATCGCGGGGGACCGGCCGGGGAGCTGTTTTTT
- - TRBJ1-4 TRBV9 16 CASSAGWARENEKLFF TGTGCCAGCAGCGCCGGGTGGGCCAGGGAAAATGAAAAACTGTTTTTT
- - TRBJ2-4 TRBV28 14 CASSLMGQVDIQYF TGTGCCAGCAGTCTTATGGGCCAGGTGGACATTCAGTACTTC
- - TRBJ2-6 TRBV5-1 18 CASQKMRGTDSGANVLTF TGCGCCAGCCAGAAAATGAGGGGGACCGACTCTGGGGCCAACGTCCTGACTTTC
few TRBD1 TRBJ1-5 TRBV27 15 CASRDRGPGNQPQHF TGTGCCAGCAGGGACAGGGGGCCTGGCAACCAGCCCCAGCATTTT
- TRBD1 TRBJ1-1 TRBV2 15 CASRDRGLGNTEAFF TGTGCCAGCCGGGACAGGGGTTTAGGGAACACTGAAGCTTTCTTT
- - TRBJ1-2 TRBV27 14 CASSLDGRAYGYTF TGTGCCAGCAGTTTAGACGGCAGGGCCTATGGCTACACCTTC
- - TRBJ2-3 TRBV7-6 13 CASSLTNTDTQYF TGTGCCAGCAGCTTAACTAACACAGATACGCAGTATTTT
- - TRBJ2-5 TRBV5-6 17 CASSLLGAGTGQETQYF TGTGCCAGCAGCTTGCTTGGAGCGGGTACCGGTCAAGAGACCCAGTACTTC
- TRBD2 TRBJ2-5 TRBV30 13 CAWSLAGLGAQYF TGTGCCTGGAGCCTAGCGGGGCTGGGGGCCCAGTACTTC
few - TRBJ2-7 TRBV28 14 CASRTLGQTYEQYF TGTGCCAGCAGAACCCTGGGACAAACCTACGAGCAGTACTTC
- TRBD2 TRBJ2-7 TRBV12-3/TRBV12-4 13 CASSFSGLDEQYF TGTGCCAGCAGTTTCTCGGGACTAGACGAGCAGTACTTC
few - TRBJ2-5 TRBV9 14 CASSVGTFQETQYF TGTGCCAGCAGCGTAGGGACATTCCAAGAGACCCAGTACTTC
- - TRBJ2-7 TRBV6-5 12 CASSSGSYEQYF TGTGCCAGCAGTTCAGGGTCCTACGAGCAGTACTTC
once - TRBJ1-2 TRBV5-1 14 CASSPGTLKLGYTF TGCGCCAGCAGTCCCGGGACACTGAAACTCGGCTACACCTTC
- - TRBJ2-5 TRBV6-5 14 CASSPQGSQETQYF TGTGCCAGCAGTCCCCAGGGTAGCCAAGAGACCCAGTACTTC
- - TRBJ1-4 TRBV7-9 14 CASSFRTANEKLFF TGTGCCAGCAGCTTTCGGACAGCTAATGAAAAACTGTTTTTT
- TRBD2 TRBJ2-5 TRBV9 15 CASSVEAGGQETQYF TGTGCCAGCAGCGTAGAAGCGGGGGGGCAAGAGACCCAGTACTTC
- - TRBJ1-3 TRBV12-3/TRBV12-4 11 CASSQGNTIYF TGTGCCAGCAGCCAGGGAAACACCATATATTTT
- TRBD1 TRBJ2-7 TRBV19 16 CASSPGARDRGYEQYF TGTGCCAGTAGTCCCGGCGCCCGGGACAGGGGCTACGAGCAGTACTTC
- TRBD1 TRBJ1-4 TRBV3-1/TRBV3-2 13 CASRQGMNEKLFF TGTGCCAGCAGACAGGGGATGAATGAAAAACTGTTTTTT
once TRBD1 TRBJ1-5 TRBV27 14 CASRTGTDNQPQHF TGTGCCAGCAGAACCGGGACAGATAATCAGCCCCAGCATTTT
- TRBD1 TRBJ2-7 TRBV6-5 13 CASRLTGSNEQYF TGTGCCAGCAGGTTGACAGGGAGCAACGAGCAGTACTTC
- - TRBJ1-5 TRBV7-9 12 CASSLRGQPQHF TGTGCCAGCAGCTTAAGGGGCCAGCCCCAGCATTTT
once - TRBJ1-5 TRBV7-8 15 CASSAHRDSNQPQHF TGTGCCAGCAGCGCGCACAGGGATAGCAATCAGCCCCAGCATTTT
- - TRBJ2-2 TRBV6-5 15 CASRTGRTITGELFF TGTGCCAGCAGAACCGGCCGGACTATCACCGGGGAGCTGTTTTTT
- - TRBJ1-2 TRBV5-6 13 CASSPVRAGGYTF TGTGCCAGCAGCCCGGTCAGGGCAGGGGGCTACACCTTC
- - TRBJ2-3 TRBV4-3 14 CASSQDHSPDTQYF TGCGCCAGCAGCCAAGATCACTCCCCAGATACGCAGTATTTT
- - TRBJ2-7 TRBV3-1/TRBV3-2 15 CASSQGRGASYEQYF TGTGCCAGCAGCCAAGGCCGCGGGGCCTCCTACGAGCAGTACTTC
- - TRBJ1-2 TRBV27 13 CASSSSGTIGYTF TGTGCCAGCAGTTCCTCCGGGACAATTGGCTACACCTTC